The 2 T cell receptor beta chains listed next were all sequenced from one sample in a study of preoperative IRX-2 immunotherapy in early breast cancer (dated by TCRdb to between 2018 and 2021). This specimen's treatment or condition label, per the study, means: preoperative locoregional IRX-2 cytokine immunotherapy. The method was the immunoSEQ multiplex PCR assay. TCRdb limited this immuneACCESS table to in-frame rearrangements with V and J called. A share of clones is missing; checked studies link under half to unresolved V genes, and the rest is unexplained. A total of tens of thousands of clones appear in this sample, around 74% of them only once. In total, the top ten clones hold 6% to 7.5% of the sample. The sample in question was lymph node tissue, obtained after IRX-2 immunotherapy. The source of these receptors is a human donor with breast cancer.

This chain joins TRBV19 and TRBJ2-7; D remains unclear. Germline CDR1 LNHDA, CDR2 SQIVND (reference sequence). This CDR3 spans 13 amino acids. V shed 0 bases and J shed 4 bases, with 7 bases lying between them. The chain's CDR3 is CASSIDQRYEQYF. CDR3 bases: TGTGCCAGTAGTATAGATCAGCGTTACGAGCAGTACTTC. Together with reference TRBV19 and TRBJ2-7, the CDR3 gives the full variable domain: DGGITQSPKYLFRKEGQNVTLSCEQNLNHDAMYWYRQDPGQGLRLIYYSQIVNDFQKGDIAEGYSVSREKKESFPLTVTSAQKNPTAFYLCASSIDQRYEQYFGPGTRLTVT.

The chain has TRBV19 and TRBJ1-1; D uncertain. The CDR3 length is 12 residues. Trimming pared 7 bases from V and 8 bases from J, leaving 14 bases between. Germline lookup yields CDR1 LNHDA and CDR2 SQIVND (reference sequence). The chain's CDR3 is CASTMGTVEAFF. CDR3 DNA sequence: TGTGCCAGTACCATGGGTACAGTAGAAGCTTTCTTT. Together with reference TRBV19 and TRBJ1-1, the CDR3 gives the full variable domain: DGGITQSPKYLFRKEGQNVTLSCEQNLNHDAMYWYRQDPGQGLRLIYYSQIVNDFQKGDIAEGYSVSREKKESFPLTVTSAQKNPTAFYLCASTMGTVEAFFGQGTRLTVV.